This TCR beta chain appears in the sequencing data of a study of blood T cell repertoires in COVID-19. Study overall: Acute-phase and convalescent COVID-19 samples originated in the United States, Italy and Spain.

In the original processing: Amplifying reference gene primers gave estimates of nucleated cell counts. The protocol was immunoSEQ multiplex PCR, while the TCRdb copy is restricted to in-frame clones and leaves out a portion. Clonal size and the V and J genes are those of that table, whereas D and trimming came from the DNA. This repertoire shows about 270,000 clones, approximately 86% found once; its top ten account for around 3.2%. Sequencing was performed on peripheral blood. The sequence came from a woman under 30 with acute or convalescent COVID-19.

CDR3 coding DNA: TGTGCCAGCAGCGATAACAGGAAAACTGGAAACACCATATATTTT. Translating gives CASSDNRKTGNTIYF. The J gene is TRBJ1-3, the V gene TRBV9; D might be TRBD1 (5 bases). V shed 3 bases and J shed 2 bases, with 12 bases lying between them. This CDR3 region has 15 residues. CDR1 and CDR2 (germline): SGDLS, YYNGEE. The full variable domain, its missing parts supplied by reference TRBV9 and TRBJ1-3, is DSGVTQTPKHLITATGQRVTLRCSPRSGDLSVYWYQQSLDQGLQFLIQYYNGEERAKGNILERFSAQQFPDLHSELNLSSLELGDSALYFCASSDNRKTGNTIYFGEGSWLTVV.